The 17 T cell receptor beta chains reported below all come from one sample, sequenced in a study of cytomegalovirus exposure and HLA in healthy donors. The PCR employed 60 Vbeta primers together with 13 Jbeta primers. Data came from immunoSEQ multiplex PCR; TCRdb stores just in-frame clones and leaves some out. The sample lists some 180,000 clones, 75% to 80% occurring once. Sequenced sample: PBMCs. The receptors stem from a woman aged 25 to 39 in good health and CMV-seropositive.

This chain links TRBV11-2 with TRBJ2-7; 7 positions agree with TRBD1. After removal of 3 bases from V and 4 bases from J, the junction contained 6 bases not matched to a gene. This CDR3 has 14 amino acids. The germline CDR1 and CDR2 sequences are SGHAT and FQNNGV. The CDR3 DNA is TGTGCCAGCAGCTTCGGGACAGAGACTTACGAGCAGTACTTC. Translated, it gives CASSFGTETYEQYF.

The J gene is TRBJ2-4, the V gene TRBV6-1; perhaps TRBD1 as D (5 bases). Germline values: CDR1 MNHNS, CDR2 SASEGT. The CDR3 has 15 residues. The germline V and J ends were trimmed by 6 bases and 7 bases, with 19 bases remaining between them. For the CDR3, the DNA is TGTGCCAGCAGCATTGCCCCCGGACATTTCAACATTCAGTACTTC. Translated: CASSIAPGHFNIQYF.

The CDR3 reads CASSLWGRKQPQHF. CDR3 in DNA: TGTGCCAGCAGTTTATGGGGGAGAAAGCAGCCCCAGCATTTT. This chain joins TRBV28 and TRBJ1-5, with D unclear. CDR1 and CDR2 from the germline V gene are MDHEN and SYDVKM. This CDR3 spans 14 amino acids. V lost 0 bases, J lost 7 bases, and 10 bases lay in between.

The V and J genes are TRBV11-3 and TRBJ2-7; 7 nucleotides align to TRBD1. CDR1 and CDR2 (germline): SGHNT, YENEEA. The CDR3 consists of 16 residues. With V trimmed by 3 bases and J by 5 bases, 13 bases remained unmatched. CDR3 region: CASSLDLTGTIDEQYF. The CDR3, as DNA: TGTGCCAGCAGCTTGGATCTGACAGGGACGATTGACGAGCAGTACTTC.

The gene calls are TRBV7-9 and TRBJ1-1, with D tentatively TRBD1 (6 bases). V lost 1 base and J 2 bases, leaving 11 bases between the germline ends. The CDR3 runs to 15 residues. The V gene's germline CDR1 is SEHNR and CDR2 FQNEAQ (reference sequence). CDR3 nucleotide sequence: TGTGCCAGCAGCTTAGACAGGGTTACTAACACTGAAGCTTTCTTT. Protein sequence: CASSLDRVTNTEAFF.

The rearrangement links TRBV4-1 to TRBJ1-5, with 8 bases matching TRBD1. The germline CDR1 and CDR2 sequences are MGHRA and YSYEKL. Trimming cost V 0 bases and J 7 bases; bases outside gene matches: 5. The CDR3 has 15 residues. As DNA, the CDR3 is TGCGCCAGCAGCCAAGAAGTGACAGGGGACCAGCCCCAGCATTTT. It codes for CASSQEVTGDQPQHF.

Only one count was recorded for this clone. The chain is built from TRBV11-2 and TRBJ2-3, with D perhaps TRBD2 (5 bases). The V and J ends lost 5 bases and 5 bases respectively, with 8 bases between them. This CDR3 has 12 amino acids. Germline CDR1 and CDR2: SGHAT and FQNNGV. CDR3 loop: CASSRAGDTQYF. As DNA, the CDR3 is TGTGCCAGCAGCCGGGCGGGAGATACGCAGTATTTT.

V usage is TRBV7-9 and J usage is TRBJ1-1; D gene unclear. Germline assignment: CDR1 SEHNR and CDR2 FQNEAQ (reference sequence). Trimming pared 2 bases from V and 3 bases from J, leaving 13 bases between. The CDR3 extends over 15 amino acids. The CDR3 is CASSLPEAGDTEAFF. The CDR3 nucleotides are TGTGCCAGCAGCTTACCCGAGGCCGGGGACACTGAAGCTTTCTTT.

The chain carries TRBV7-3 and TRBJ2-5, with a tentative D call TRBD2 (5 bases). The DNA end lines up better with TRBJ2-7; the J call may be wrong. Germline V gene data show CDR1 as SGHTA and CDR2 as FQGTGA. The CDR3 sequence is 14 residues long. CDR3 nucleotides: TGTGCCAGCAGCCCCTCCGGGGATTCCTACGAGCAGTACTTC. Protein product: CASSPSGDSYEQYF.

The V call is TRBV28, the J call TRBJ2-2, with D possibly being TRBD2 (6 bases). The ends were cut back, 5 bases at V and 3 bases at J, with 10 bases in the middle. Germline V lookup: CDR1 MDHEN, CDR2 SYDVKM. This CDR3 contains 14 residues. The CDR3 spells CASSRDSYTGELFF. The CDR3 nucleotides are TGTGCCAGCAGTCGGGACTCCTACACCGGGGAGCTGTTTTTT.

This clone has more than one count but fewer than ten. The V call is TRBV10-3, the J call TRBJ1-5; D is unresolved. Germline assignment: CDR1 ENHRY and CDR2 SYGVKD. Trimming pared 2 bases from V and 4 bases from J, leaving 6 bases between. This CDR3 comprises 13 residues. The CDR3 DNA is TGTGCCATCAGTGAGCTAGGAAATCAGCCCCAGCATTTT. Translating it yields CAISELGNQPQHF.

The chain employs TRBV4-2 and TRBJ2-5, with D tentatively TRBD2 (5 bases). Germline CDR1 is LGHNA and CDR2 is YNFKEQ. The CDR3 consists of 13 residues. Trimming pared 0 bases from V and 5 bases from J, leaving 7 bases between. CDR3 in amino acids: CASSQEEEETQYF. DNA of the CDR3: TGTGCCAGCAGCCAAGAGGAGGAGGAGACCCAGTACTTC.

The chain links TRBV19 to TRBJ1-1, with D possibly being TRBD1 (6 bases). Trimming took off 5 bases at V and 0 bases at J, with 13 bases between the two ends. The CDR3 runs to 15 residues. Germline CDR1 is LNHDA and CDR2 is SQIVND (reference sequence). CDR3 sequence (DNA): TGTGCCAGTAGTCTCCCCGGGGGGCTGAACACTGAAGCTTTCTTT. Its protein product is CASSLPGGLNTEAFF.

This clone was counted a single time. CDR3 sequence (DNA): TGTGCCAGTAGTATAAGGCTAGCGGGAGGATCAAATGAGCAGTTCTTC. This translates into CASSIRLAGGSNEQFF. The rearrangement links TRBV19 to TRBJ2-1, with TRBD2 matching 11 bases. The CDR3 covers 16 residues. V was pared by 2 bases and J by 7 bases, with 7 bases of the junction left unmatched. Germline-derived CDR1 and CDR2 are LNHDA and SQIVND (reference sequence).

The chain combines TRBV5-1 with TRBJ2-1, with D perhaps TRBD2 (6 bases). CDR3 size: 13 residues. The germline V gene encodes CDR1 SGHRS and CDR2 YFSETQ. V dropped 4 bases and J dropped 8 bases, with 13 bases sitting between them. In DNA, the CDR3 is TGCGCCAGCAGCGGAGGGCCGGGGGATGAGCAGTTCTTC. Its translation: CASSGGPGDEQFF.

This clone appeared a single time. V gene TRBV6-6 combines with J gene TRBJ1-5; the match to TRBD1 covers 7 bases. The CDR3 extends over 13 amino acids. V lost 5 bases, J lost 7 bases, and 5 bases stayed unmatched. Germline assignment: CDR1 MNHNY and CDR2 SVGAGI (reference sequence). The CDR3: CASSHTGVQPQHF. The CDR3 region has the DNA TGTGCCAGCAGTCACACAGGGGTGCAGCCCCAGCATTTT.

V usage is TRBV28 and J usage is TRBJ1-5; tentatively, D is TRBD1 (6 bases). Germline CDR1 is MDHEN and CDR2 is SYDVKM. V lost 2 bases, J lost 2 bases, and 10 bases lay in between. CDR3 length: 15 residues. CDR3 bases: TGTGCCAGCAGTTTAGGGGGGGCAGGCAATCAGCCCCAGCATTTT. It yields the protein CASSLGGAGNQPQHF.